Sequencing of this TCR beta chain was carried out in a study of response to subunit inactivated influenza vaccine. About this clonotype itself: Its target is unknown.

From the RT-PCR reads, TCRdb called clonotypes with MiXCR, one entry per CDR3 protein. The sample includes about 480,000 distinct CDR3 sequences, 25% of them seen just once. The V gene's germline CDR1 is MGHDK and CDR2 SYGVNS. Trimming pared 7 bases from V and 0 bases from J, leaving 6 bases between. The CDR3 length is 13 residues. Study-level points and caveats: Authors proposed each seasonal influenza vaccination draws in few new T cells.

The source is a man aged 45 to 65 who received an inactivated influenza vaccine. The material was CD4+ T cells sorted from PBMCs, obtained around 5 days after vaccination. The V gene is TRBV25-1, the J gene TRBJ2-2; D remains unclear. CDR3 loop: CASNSANTGELFF. The CDR3 bases are TGTGCCAGCAACTCCGCGAACACCGGGGAGCTGTTTTTT.